Listed below are T cell receptor beta chains from one sample, sequenced in a study of regulatory T cells in long-lasting Graves disease. TCRdb re-analysed the multiplex PCR reads in MiXCR, keeping a single row per CDR3 protein. The profile shows 500,000 or so distinct CDR3 sequences, 16% of them singletons. The same specimen was also included in a second study, on T cells in Graves' hyperthyroidism and ophthalmopathy.

Sequencing used peripheral blood mononuclear cells (PBMCs), obtained at new diagnosis, from a patient treated with antithyroid drugs. These receptors all come from a woman aged 40 to 65 with Graves disease. CDR3s include the opening cysteine and the closing phenylalanine or tryptophan. A D gene is named only where the DNA matches it firmly. Where a row states a size, it is once, few, many or the class of an expanded clone; other rows omit it.

J	size	D	V	CDR3	DNA
TRBJ2-2	few	.	TRBV6-1	CASNMRARGELFF	TGTGCCAGCAATATGAGGGCGCGGGGGGAGCTGTTTTTT
TRBJ1-4	many	.	TRBV20-1	CSASQQGGEKLFF	TGCAGTGCTTCCCAGCAGGGTGGAGAAAAACTGTTTTTT
TRBJ1-5	many	TRBD1	TRBV20-1	CSAAGGGTDSNQPQHF	TGCAGTGCCGCCGGGGGGGGGACAGATAGCAATCAGCCCCAGCATTTT
TRBJ2-2	few	.	TRBV28	CASRIGAGELFF	TGTGCCAGCAGAATAGGAGCCGGGGAGCTGTTTTTT
TRBJ1-5	few	.	TRBV7-9	CASSLGPAANQPQHF	TGTGCCAGCAGCTTAGGGCCGGCTGCCAATCAGCCCCAGCATTTT
TRBJ2-2	.	TRBD1	TRBV18	CAGSPGGPNTGELFF	TGTGCCGGCTCACCAGGGGGACCGAACACCGGGGAGCTGTTTTTT
TRBJ2-1	many	.	TRBV11-3	CASSHRGGPDEQFF	TGTGCCAGCAGCCATAGGGGGGGTCCGGATGAGCAGTTCTTC
TRBJ1-6	many	.	TRBV28	CASSAPDRNNSPLHF	TGTGCCAGCAGTGCCCCGGACAGAAATAATTCACCCCTCCACTTT
TRBJ2-7	many	.	TRBV2	CASRRQETYEQYF	TGTGCCAGCAGGAGACAGGAAACCTACGAGCAGTACTTC
TRBJ2-5	few	.	TRBV18	CASSPIASQETQYF	TGTGCCAGCTCACCAATCGCATCGCAAGAGACCCAGTACTTC
TRBJ2-1	many	.	TRBV7-2	CASSPTGGYEQFF	TGTGCCAGCAGCCCTACTGGGGGCTATGAGCAGTTCTTC
TRBJ2-1	few	TRBD2	TRBV19	CASSVSGVYNEQFF	TGTGCCAGTAGTGTTAGCGGGGTGTACAATGAGCAGTTCTTC
TRBJ1-5	many	TRBD1	TRBV2	CASTSGTASNQPQHF	TGTGCCAGCACCTCCGGGACAGCGAGCAATCAGCCCCAGCATTTT
TRBJ1-6	.	.	TRBV19	CASSTTWTLSDSPLHF	TGTGCCAGTAGTACCACCTGGACACTAAGTGATTCACCCCTCCACTTT
TRBJ1-1	many	.	TRBV18	CASSPGEGVETEAFF	TGTGCCAGCTCACCGGGGGAGGGAGTGGAAACTGAAGCTTTCTTT
TRBJ2-3	many	TRBD1	TRBV3-1	CASSQVAGTGGTTDTQYF	TGTGCCAGCAGCCAAGTGGCGGGGACAGGGGGTACCACAGATACGCAGTATTTT
TRBJ2-2	many	.	TRBV11-2	CASRALTTGELFF	TGTGCCAGCAGGGCACTTACTACCGGGGAGCTGTTTTTT
TRBJ2-5	many	.	TRBV6-2/TRBV6-3	CASSYSMEWETQYF	TGTGCCAGCAGTTACTCTATGGAGTGGGAGACCCAGTACTTC
TRBJ2-5	.	TRBD2	TRBV6-1	CASRPAGGRQETQYF	TGTGCCAGCAGACCAGCGGGAGGTAGGCAAGAGACCCAGTACTTC
TRBJ1-2	.	.	TRBV5-1	CASSLGGRAKEYGYTF	TGCGCCAGCAGCTTGGGTGGCAGGGCCAAGGAGTATGGCTACACCTTC
TRBJ1-4	.	TRBD1	TRBV5-1	CASRYLGQSEEKLFF	TGCGCCAGCAGATACCTGGGACAGAGCGAGGAAAAACTGTTTTTT
TRBJ2-2	.	.	TRBV20-1	CSARDSVNTGELFF	TGCAGTGCTAGGGACAGTGTTAACACCGGGGAGCTGTTTTTT
TRBJ2-7	many	TRBD1	TRBV20-1	CSAVTGASYEQYF	TGCAGTGCCGTGACAGGGGCATCCTACGAGCAGTACTTC
TRBJ1-2	.	.	TRBV7-9	CASSQDNGPGRGYTF	TGTGCCAGCAGCCAAGATAACGGACCAGGACGTGGCTACACCTTC
TRBJ2-7	many	.	TRBV12-3/TRBV12-4	CASRLITGGNNEQYF	TGTGCCAGCAGGTTGATCACAGGCGGTAACAACGAGCAGTACTTC
TRBJ1-1	few	TRBD1	TRBV6-1	CASNRDRGVHTEAFF	TGTGCCAGCAATCGGGACAGGGGTGTACACACTGAAGCTTTCTTT
TRBJ1-2	.	.	TRBV13	CASSSPIPGTGSYTF	TGTGCCAGCAGCTCCCCGATCCCGGGAACTGGTAGCTACACCTTC
TRBJ2-3	many	.	TRBV20-1	CSASNPGPLRDTQYF	TGCAGTGCTAGTAACCCCGGGCCTTTGCGGGATACGCAGTATTTT
TRBJ1-3	.	.	TRBV18	CASAQWGNSGNTIYF	TGTGCCAGCGCCCAATGGGGGAACTCTGGAAACACCATATATTTT
TRBJ1-6	many	.	TRBV9	CASSVDKSTSSPLHF	TGTGCCAGCAGCGTAGACAAAAGTACCAGTTCACCCCTCCACTTT
TRBJ2-3	many	.	TRBV7-3	CASSPTPWGTDTQYF	TGTGCCAGCAGCCCTACCCCGTGGGGCACAGATACGCAGTATTTT
TRBJ2-7	many	TRBD1	TRBV7-8	CASSLGGRTGASYEQYF	TGTGCCAGCAGCTTAGGGGGCCGGACAGGGGCCTCCTACGAGCAGTACTTC
TRBJ1-1	few	.	TRBV6-1	CASSPMMPNTEAFF	TGTGCCAGCAGTCCTATGATGCCGAACACTGAAGCTTTCTTT
TRBJ2-5	many	TRBD1	TRBV12-3/TRBV12-4	CASGQGAGETQYF	TGTGCCAGCGGGCAGGGGGCTGGGGAGACCCAGTACTTC
TRBJ2-2	.	TRBD2	TRBV7-9	CASSRRLAGITGELFF	TGTGCCAGCAGCCGCCGACTAGCGGGGATCACCGGGGAGCTGTTTTTT
TRBJ1-1	.	.	TRBV6-5	CASSYSMGREAFF	TGTGCCAGCAGTTACTCTATGGGGCGAGAAGCTTTCTTT
TRBJ2-1	many	TRBD1	TRBV11-3	CASSLRTGGLGSNEQFF	TGTGCCAGCAGCTTACGGACAGGGGGCTTGGGTAGCAATGAGCAGTTCTTC